These 18 T cell receptor beta chains originate from one sample sequenced in a study of T cell responses to AZD1222 COVID-19 vaccine. This table comes from immunoSEQ multiplex PCR, and its TCRdb copy is limited to in-frame clones, with some not included. Of tens of thousands of clones listed, approximately 90% were seen once; the top ten hold approximately 5.5%. The sequencing here drew on peripheral blood, taken on day 0 of AZD1222 vaccination. Receptors originate from an adult in good health.

J is TRBJ1-4 and V is TRBV3-1 (or the pseudogene TRBV3-2); 8 bases fit TRBD1. Germline V gene sequence: CDR1 LGHDT, CDR2 YNNKEL (reference sequence). V was clipped by 0 bases and J by 7 bases; unmatched bases: 7. This CDR3 comprises 16 residues. Here the CDR3 DNA reads TGTGCCAGCAGCCAAGATTTGGCAGGGGGCATTGAAAAACTGTTTTTT. Protein sequence: CASSQDLAGGIEKLFF.

J is TRBJ2-1 and V is TRBV28; D ambiguous. CDR1 MDHEN and CDR2 SYDVKM come from the germline V gene. The CDR3 is 13 residues long. The V end lost 0 bases, the J end lost 6 bases, and 6 bases lay between the germline ends. The CDR3 DNA reads TGTGCCAGCAGTTTATGGACATCCAATGAGCAGTTCTTC. Translating it yields CASSLWTSNEQFF.

The chain combines TRBV3-1 (or the pseudogene TRBV3-2) with TRBJ1-6; D gene unclear. Germline V lookup: CDR1 LGHDT, CDR2 YNNKEL (reference sequence). This CDR3 spans 15 amino acids. V lost 0 bases and J lost 10, with 13 bases in between. Written as DNA, the CDR3 is TGTGCCAGCAGCCAAGATTTCACGGGAGGGTCACCCCTCCACTTT. Translated: CASSQDFTGGSPLHF.

V and J are TRBV7-8 and TRBJ2-3; D may match TRBD1 or TRBD2 (6 bases each). CDR1 and CDR2 from the germline V gene are SGHVS and FQNEAQ. The V end was cut by 0 bases, the J end by 6 bases, with 10 bases between. The CDR3 has 14 residues. This chain's CDR3 is CASSLAVGGDTQYF. The CDR3 DNA follows: TGTGCCAGCAGCTTAGCGGTGGGGGGCGATACGCAGTATTTT.

The chain employs TRBV29-1 and TRBJ2-7, with D perhaps TRBD2 (5 bases). Trimming stripped 4 bases from V and 4 bases from J, with 11 bases between. CDR3 size: 12 residues. CDR1 and CDR2 (germline): SQVTM, ANQGSEA. As DNA, the CDR3 is TGCAGCGTTGGGTGGAGCGGTTACGAGCAGTACTTC. This translates into CSVGWSGYEQYF.

This chain links TRBV24-1 with TRBJ2-2; 7 nucleotides align to TRBD1. The CDR3 runs 14 residues. The V gene end was trimmed by 9 bases and the J gene end by 4 bases; junction bases not matched to a gene: 7. CDR1 is KGHDR and CDR2 is SFDVKD in the germline V gene. In DNA form, the CDR3 reads TGTGCCACCCGAGGACAGGTGGGCACCGGGGAGCTGTTTTTT. Protein sequence: CATRGQVGTGELFF.

This chain joins TRBV10-3 and TRBJ1-2; no clear D gene. V shed 5 bases and J shed 6 bases, with 16 bases lying between them. The CDR3 spans 14 residues. CDR1 and CDR2 from the germline V gene are ENHRY and SYGVKD. CDR3 DNA: TGTGCCATCAGTCCGGGTGGGGTCGGGGATGGCTACACCTTC. Translating it yields CAISPGGVGDGYTF.

The chain uses TRBV2 and TRBJ2-1, with TRBD2 matching 8 bases. Trimming cost V 11 bases and J 0 bases; bases outside gene matches: 9. There are 15 residues in the CDR3. Germline V gene lookup returns CDR1 SNHLY and CDR2 FYNNEI. CDR3 in DNA: TGTGCCGCGGGGGGAGGCCCGAGCTCCTACAATGAGCAGTTCTTC. It translates to CAAGGGPSSYNEQFF. Using reference TRBV2 and TRBJ2-1 for the parts outside the CDR3, the full variable domain is EPEVTQTPSHQVTQMGQEVILRCVPISNHLYFYWYRQILGQKVEFLVSFYNNEISEKSEIFDDQFSVERPDGSNFTLKIRSTKLEDSAMYFCAAGGGPSSYNEQFFGPGTRLTVL.

J is TRBJ2-1 and V is TRBV24-1; D gene uncertain. The V gene's germline CDR1 is KGHDR and CDR2 SFDVKD. The CDR3 extends over 16 amino acids. Trimming cost V 4 bases and J 1 base, with 13 bases left between them. CDR3: CATSEVSSPSYNEQFF. Here the CDR3 DNA reads TGTGCCACCAGTGAGGTCAGTAGTCCGTCCTACAATGAGCAGTTCTTC.

J is TRBJ2-1 and V is TRBV5-1; D is unresolved. This CDR3 is 11 amino acids long. V was cut by 3 bases and J by 2 bases, with 0 bases left in between. In germline, CDR1 is SGHRS, CDR2 YFSETQ. CDR3 protein: CASSSYNEQFF. CDR3 in DNA: TGCGCCAGCAGCTCCTACAATGAGCAGTTCTTC.

The rearrangement uses TRBV19 and TRBJ1-1; D remains ambiguous. From germline, CDR1 is LNHDA and CDR2 SQIVND (reference sequence). CDR3 length: 12 amino acids. V was trimmed by 5 bases and J by 2 bases, leaving 6 bases between them. The CDR3 nucleotides read TGTGCCAGTAGTTGGAGTAACACTGAAGCTTTCTTT. Translating gives CASSWSNTEAFF.

This chain links TRBV5-4 with TRBJ2-7; D is perhaps TRBD1 (5 bases). Trimming took off 1 base at V and 4 bases at J, with 12 bases between the two ends. The V gene's germline CDR1 is SGHNT and CDR2 YYREEE (reference sequence). CDR3 length equals 14 residues. The CDR3 loop reads CASSLWQGGYEQYF. CDR3 nucleotides: TGTGCCAGCAGCTTGTGGCAGGGTGGATACGAGCAGTACTTC.

The CDR3 nucleotides are TGTGCCAGCAGCTTAGGTTCGGGGAACACTGAAGCTTTCTTT. Translation: CASSLGSGNTEAFF. The chain joins TRBV7-3 to TRBJ1-1, with unresolved D. The germline V and J ends were trimmed by 2 bases and 1 base, with 8 bases remaining between them. Germline V gene lookup returns CDR1 SGHTA and CDR2 FQGTGA. The CDR3 has 14 residues.

V is TRBV27 and J is TRBJ1-1, with D unresolved. Germline V lookup: CDR1 MNHEY, CDR2 SMNVEV (reference sequence). CDR3 length equals 14 residues. V shed 7 bases and J shed 0 bases, with 12 bases lying between them. The CDR3 DNA reads as TGTGCCAGCACCCTGATATGGTTGAACACTGAAGCTTTCTTT. It specifies CASTLIWLNTEAFF.

The genes are TRBV2 and TRBJ1-5, with a tentative D call TRBD1 (6 bases). Germline V lookup: CDR1 SNHLY, CDR2 FYNNEI. This CDR3 is 14 amino acids long. V lost 4 bases and J 4 bases, leaving 11 bases between the germline ends. The CDR3 region is CASSVRGLNQPQHF. CDR3 in DNA: TGTGCCAGCAGTGTCCGGGGGCTTAATCAGCCCCAGCATTTT.

The genes are TRBV7-9 and TRBJ1-1, with 8 bases aligning to TRBD1. CDR3 length: 13 amino acids. The germline V gene has CDR1 SEHNR and CDR2 FQNEAQ (reference sequence). The V gene end was trimmed by 5 bases and the J gene end by 10 bases; junction bases not matched to a gene: 9. CDR3 nucleotide sequence: TGTGCCAGCAGCCCTCTACAGGGGGTGGCAGCTTTCTTT. Encoded protein: CASSPLQGVAAFF.

V gene TRBV7-9 combines with J gene TRBJ2-5; D is ambiguous. The CDR3 extends over 13 amino acids. Trimming left V 6 bases short and J 5 bases short, with 13 bases between. Germline CDR1 reads SEHNR; CDR2 reads FQNEAQ (reference sequence). The CDR3 region has the DNA TGTGCCAGCAGACACGACTTTATGGAGACCCAGTACTTC. Translating it yields CASRHDFMETQYF. Full variable domain (remainder filled in from reference TRBV7-9 and TRBJ2-5): DTGVSQNPRHKITKRGQNVTFRCDPISEHNRLYWYRQTLGQGPEFLTYFQNEAQLEKSRLLSDRFSAERPKGSFSTLEIQRTEQGDSAMYLCASRHDFMETQYFGPGTRLLVL.

This chain joins TRBV14 and TRBJ1-2, with 7 positions matching TRBD1. The CDR3 has 14 residues. Trimming took 4 bases from V and 7 from J; bases not matched to a gene: 9. The germline CDR1 and CDR2 sequences are SGHDN and FVKESK. CDR3 nucleotides: TGTGCCAGCAGCCCTTACAGGGGCCCGCTTGGCTACACCTTC. This sequence encodes CASSPYRGPLGYTF.